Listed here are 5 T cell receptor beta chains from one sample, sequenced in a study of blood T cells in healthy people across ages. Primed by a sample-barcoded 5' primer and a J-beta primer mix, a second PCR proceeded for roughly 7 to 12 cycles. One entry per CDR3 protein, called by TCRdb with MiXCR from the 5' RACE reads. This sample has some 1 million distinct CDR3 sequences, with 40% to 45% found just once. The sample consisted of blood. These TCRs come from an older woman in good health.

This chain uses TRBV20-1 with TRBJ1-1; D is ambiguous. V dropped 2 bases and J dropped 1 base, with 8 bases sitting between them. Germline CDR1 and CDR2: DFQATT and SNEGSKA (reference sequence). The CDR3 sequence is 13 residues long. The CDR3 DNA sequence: TGCAGTGCTAGATTCTATCCGAACACTGAAGCTTTCTTT. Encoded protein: CSARFYPNTEAFF.

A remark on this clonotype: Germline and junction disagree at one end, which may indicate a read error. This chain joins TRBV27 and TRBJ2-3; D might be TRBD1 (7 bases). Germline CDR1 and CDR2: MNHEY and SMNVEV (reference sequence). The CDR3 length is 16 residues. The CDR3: CASSLRRGHGTATQYF. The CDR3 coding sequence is TGTGCCAGCAGTTTACGGAGGGGGCATGGCACAGCTACGCAGTATTTT.

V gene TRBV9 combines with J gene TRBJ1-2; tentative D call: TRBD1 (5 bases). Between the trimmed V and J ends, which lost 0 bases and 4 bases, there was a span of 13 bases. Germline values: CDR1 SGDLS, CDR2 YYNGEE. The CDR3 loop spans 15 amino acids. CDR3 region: CASSVDEGHGYGYTF. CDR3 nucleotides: TGTGCCAGCAGCGTAGATGAGGGGCATGGCTATGGCTACACCTTC.

CDR3 DNA sequence: TGTGCCAGCAGCCATCAGACGGGACAGGGCGGCGGCTACACCTTC. Translation gives CASSHQTGQGGGYTF. The chain has TRBV3-1 and TRBJ1-2; the match to TRBD1 covers 9 bases. V lost 3 bases and J lost 8; bases outside the gene matches: 10. This CDR3 comprises 15 residues. The germline CDR1 and CDR2 sequences are LGHDT and YNNKEL (reference sequence).

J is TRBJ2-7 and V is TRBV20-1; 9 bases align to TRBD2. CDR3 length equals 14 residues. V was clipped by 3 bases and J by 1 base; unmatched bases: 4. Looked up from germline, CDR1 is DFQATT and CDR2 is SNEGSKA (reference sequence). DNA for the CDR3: TGCAGTGCTAGGTGGCGGGGGGGTTCCTACGAGCAGTACTTC. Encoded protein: CSARWRGGSYEQYF.